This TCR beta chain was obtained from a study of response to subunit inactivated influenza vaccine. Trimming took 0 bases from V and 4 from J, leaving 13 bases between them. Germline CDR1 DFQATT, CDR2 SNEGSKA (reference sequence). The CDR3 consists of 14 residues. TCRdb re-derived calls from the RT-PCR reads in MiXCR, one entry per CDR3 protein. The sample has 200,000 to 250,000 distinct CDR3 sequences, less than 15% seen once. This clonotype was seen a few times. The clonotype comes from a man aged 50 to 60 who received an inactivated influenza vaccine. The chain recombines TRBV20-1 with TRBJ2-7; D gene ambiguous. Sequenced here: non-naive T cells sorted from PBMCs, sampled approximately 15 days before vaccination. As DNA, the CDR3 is TGCAGTGCTAGAGATCTTCAAGGGCGGTACGAGCAGTACTTC. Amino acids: CSARDLQGRYEQYF.